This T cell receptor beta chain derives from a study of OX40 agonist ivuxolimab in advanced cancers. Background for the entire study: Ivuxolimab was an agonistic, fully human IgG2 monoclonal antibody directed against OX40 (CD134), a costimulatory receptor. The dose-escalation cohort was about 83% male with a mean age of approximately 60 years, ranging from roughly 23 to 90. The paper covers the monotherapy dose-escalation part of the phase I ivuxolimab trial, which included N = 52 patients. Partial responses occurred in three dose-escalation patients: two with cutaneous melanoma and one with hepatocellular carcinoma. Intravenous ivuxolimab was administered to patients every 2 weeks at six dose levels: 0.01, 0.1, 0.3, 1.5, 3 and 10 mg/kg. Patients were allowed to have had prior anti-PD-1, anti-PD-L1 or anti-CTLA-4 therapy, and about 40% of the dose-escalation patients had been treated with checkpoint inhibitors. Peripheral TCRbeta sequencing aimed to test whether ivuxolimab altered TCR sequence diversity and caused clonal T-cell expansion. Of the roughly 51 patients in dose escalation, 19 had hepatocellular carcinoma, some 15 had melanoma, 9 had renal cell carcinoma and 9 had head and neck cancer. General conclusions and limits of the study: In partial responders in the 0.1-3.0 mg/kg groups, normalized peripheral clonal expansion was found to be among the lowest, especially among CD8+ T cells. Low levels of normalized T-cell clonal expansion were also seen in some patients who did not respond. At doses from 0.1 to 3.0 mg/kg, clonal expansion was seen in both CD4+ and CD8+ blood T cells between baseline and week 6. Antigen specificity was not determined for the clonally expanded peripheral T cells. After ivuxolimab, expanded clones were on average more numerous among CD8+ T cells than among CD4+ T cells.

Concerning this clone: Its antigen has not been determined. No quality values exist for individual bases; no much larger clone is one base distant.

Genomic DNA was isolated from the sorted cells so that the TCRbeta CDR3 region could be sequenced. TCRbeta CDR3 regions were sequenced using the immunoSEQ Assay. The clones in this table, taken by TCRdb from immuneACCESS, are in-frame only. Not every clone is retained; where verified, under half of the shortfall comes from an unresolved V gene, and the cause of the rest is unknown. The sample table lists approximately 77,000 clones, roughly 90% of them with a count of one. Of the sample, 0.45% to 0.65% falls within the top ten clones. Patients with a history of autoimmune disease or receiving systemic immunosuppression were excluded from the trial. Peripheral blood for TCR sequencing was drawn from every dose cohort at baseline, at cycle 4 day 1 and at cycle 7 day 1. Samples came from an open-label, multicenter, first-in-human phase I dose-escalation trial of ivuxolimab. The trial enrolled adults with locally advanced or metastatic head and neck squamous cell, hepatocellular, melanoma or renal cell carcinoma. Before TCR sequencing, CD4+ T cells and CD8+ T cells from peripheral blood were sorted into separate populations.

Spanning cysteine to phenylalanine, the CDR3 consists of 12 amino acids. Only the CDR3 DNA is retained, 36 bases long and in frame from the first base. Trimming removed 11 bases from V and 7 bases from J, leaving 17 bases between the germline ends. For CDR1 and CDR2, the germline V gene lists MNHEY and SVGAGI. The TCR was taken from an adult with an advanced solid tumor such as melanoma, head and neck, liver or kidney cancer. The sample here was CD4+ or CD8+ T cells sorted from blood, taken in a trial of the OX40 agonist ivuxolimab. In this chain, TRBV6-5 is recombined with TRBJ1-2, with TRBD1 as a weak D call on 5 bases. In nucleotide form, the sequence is TGTGCCGTCCGGGACCCATTGGGTGGCTACACCTTC. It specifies CAVRDPLGGYTF.